Described below is a single T cell receptor (beta chain) sequence and its context. In germline, CDR1 is SEHNR, CDR2 FQNEAQ (reference sequence). The CDR3 length is 14 residues. The V and J ends lost 6 bases and 5 bases respectively, with 14 bases between them. Profiling relied on immunoSEQ multiplex PCR, and the TCRdb table lists in-frame clones only, not all of them. The table records approximately 170,000 clones, approximately 92% of them present only once. The data derive from a study of control samples from healthy donors and cancer patients. The gene calls are TRBV7-9 and TRBJ2-1, with D possibly TRBD2 on 6 matching bases. Source material: blood. This clonotype originated in a man aged 25 to 45 in good health. CDR3 DNA sequence: TGTGCCAGCAGTCATCCGGGACTCCACAATGAGCAGTTCTTC. Amino acids: CASSHPGLHNEQFF.